The next 12 T cell receptor beta chains were all read from a single sample in a study of identical twins. Using its own MiXCR run on the 5' RACE reads, TCRdb lists one record per CDR3 protein. In the table there are hundreds of thousands of distinct CDR3 sequences, 21% of which are singletons. These data also featured in a second study, about T cells expressing NK-cell markers.

Sequences were obtained from PBMCs. Receptor source: a young woman in good health.

The chain carries TRBV5-1 and TRBJ1-1; possibly TRBD1 for D (6 bases). The CDR3 spans 15 residues. In germline, CDR1 is SGHRS, CDR2 YFSETQ. V was cut by 4 bases and J by 3 bases, with 16 bases left in between. The CDR3 loop reads CASSPLWNRDTEAFF. CDR3 nucleotide sequence: TGCGCCAGCAGCCCCTTATGGAACAGGGACACTGAAGCTTTCTTT.

The V call is TRBV7-2, the J call TRBJ1-6; tentatively, D is TRBD1 (6 bases). Germline CDR1 and CDR2: SGHTA and FQGNSA. This CDR3 has 16 amino acids. V was pared by 5 bases and J by 13 bases, with 24 bases between. CDR3 region: CASSQTYRAELSPLHF. The CDR3 coding sequence is TGTGCCAGCAGCCAGACGTACAGGGCAGAGCTCAGTCCCCTCCACTTT. The variable domain in full, with the rest retrieved from reference TRBV7-2 and TRBJ1-6, is GAGVSQSPSNKVTEKGKDVELRCDPISGHTALYWYRQSLGQGLEFLIYFQGNSAPDKSGLPSDRFSAERTGGSVSTLTIQRTQQEDSAVYLCASSQTYRAELSPLHFGNGTRLTVT.

This clonotype was counted many times. Relative to the germline gene, one junction end is altered; a read error may explain this. V is TRBV12-3 or TRBV12-4 and J is TRBJ1-1, with D tentatively TRBD1 (5 bases). This CDR3 has 12 amino acids. CDR3 coding DNA: TGTGCCAGCACTTTACGGGGGGAGAAAGCTTTCTTT. Protein product: CASTLRGEKAFF.

This clonotype was detected ten times or more. The genes are TRBV4-2 and TRBJ2-3; 8 bases align to TRBD2. Looked up from germline, CDR1 is LGHNA and CDR2 is YNFKEQ. The CDR3 is 16 amino acids. Trimming took 4 bases from V and 3 from J; bases not matched to a gene: 9. Here the CDR3 DNA reads TGTGCCAGCAGCCCCTTCGGGGCGGGGGGAACAGATACGCAGTATTTT. Residues: CASSPFGAGGTDTQYF.

The J gene is TRBJ1-2, the V gene TRBV12-3 or TRBV12-4; D is uncertain. Between the trimmed V and J ends, which lost 7 bases and 8 bases, there was a span of 14 bases. This CDR3 comprises 12 residues. The CDR3 bases are TGTGCCAGCACCCTCGGACCGAGGGGCTACACCTTC. Translating gives CASTLGPRGYTF.

The chain recombines TRBV7-3 with TRBJ2-7, with TRBD2 identical over 9 bases. This CDR3 has 15 amino acids. With 5 bases clipped from V and 4 bases from J, the junction kept 9 bases outside the gene matches. Germline V CDR1 and CDR2: SGHTA, FQGTGA. The CDR3 DNA reads TGTGCCAGCAGCCCCGGGGCTAGCGGGGTGTACGAGCAGTACTTC. This translates into CASSPGASGVYEQYF.

V gene TRBV10-2 combines with J gene TRBJ1-2, with D tentatively TRBD1 (6 bases). The CDR3 loop spans 17 amino acids. With 6 bases removed from V and 0 bases from J, the gap between germline ends came to 20 bases. The V gene's germline CDR1 is WSHSY and CDR2 SAAADI. The chain's CDR3 is CASRTSSRGASNYGYTF. The CDR3 DNA follows: TGCGCCAGCAGGACTTCGTCCCGGGGGGCTTCTAACTATGGCTACACCTTC.

A few counts support this clonotype. This chain joins TRBV9 and TRBJ1-2; 11 bases match TRBD1. The CDR3 consists of 14 residues. CDR1 and CDR2 from the germline V gene are SGDLS and YYNGEE. The J segment lost 3 bases and the V segment lost 5 bases, leaving 3 bases of the junction unmatched. The CDR3 nucleotides read TGTGCCAGCAGGAGGGGACAGGGGGACTATGGCTACACCTTC. Translation gives CASRRGQGDYGYTF.

This clonotype was observed a handful of times. This chain uses TRBV7-2 with TRBJ2-7; 8 nucleotides agree with TRBD2. CDR1 is SGHTA, CDR2 FQGNSA, per germline. This CDR3 is built from 14 residues. Trimming removed 1 base from V and 6 bases from J; junction bases left unmatched: 5. CDR3 nucleotide sequence: TGTGCCAGCAGCTTAGTCGCGGGGGGCCTCGAGCAGTACTTC. Residues: CASSLVAGGLEQYF. Using reference TRBV7-2 and TRBJ2-7 for the parts outside the CDR3, the full variable domain is GAGVSQSPSNKVTEKGKDVELRCDPISGHTALYWYRQSLGQGLEFLIYFQGNSAPDKSGLPSDRFSAERTGGSVSTLTIQRTQQEDSAVYLCASSLVAGGLEQYFGPGTRLTVT.

This clonotype showed up many times. This chain joins TRBV6-4 and TRBJ2-1, with 8 bases lining up with TRBD1. The CDR3 sequence is 14 residues long. Germline CDR1 reads MRHNA; CDR2 reads SNTAGT. J was trimmed by 8 bases and V by 10 bases; bases with no gene match: 13. This CDR3 reads CATRAGTGYDEQFF. CDR3 DNA: TGTGCCACCCGCGCTGGGACAGGTTACGATGAGCAGTTCTTC.

This clonotype was seen more than once but under ten times. Mismatch with germline at one junction end may stem from a read error. The chain has TRBV12-3 or TRBV12-4 and TRBJ2-1, with D perhaps being TRBD1 or TRBD2 (6 bases each). There are 13 residues in the CDR3. The CDR3, as DNA: TGTGCCAGCAGTGTCGGGGGCGGCGACTCTAACATCTTC. This sequence encodes CASSVGGGDSNIF.

The chain is built from TRBV25-1 and TRBJ2-2, with a tentative D call TRBD2 (7 bases). The CDR3 is 15 residues long. CDR1 is MGHDK, CDR2 SYGVNS, per germline. The V end lost 6 bases, the J end lost 7 bases, and 18 bases lay between the germline ends. The CDR3 nucleotides are TGTGCCAGCAGACCCGCGACAGGCGGGGGCGGGGAGCTGTTTTTT. Protein product: CASRPATGGGGELFF.